The 20 T cell receptor beta chains reported below all come from one sample, sequenced in a study of OX40 agonist ivuxolimab in advanced cancers. Clones were sequenced by immunoSEQ multiplex PCR, and TCRdb holds only the in-frame ones, with some missing. The table includes 25,000 to 35,000 clones, about four fifths detected once. Material: CD4+ or CD8+ T cells sorted from blood, obtained in a trial of the OX40 agonist ivuxolimab. All receptors derive from an adult with an advanced solid tumor such as melanoma, head and neck, liver or kidney cancer.

In its sample, this clone was seen a few times. The chain couples TRBV7-9 to TRBJ2-1; tentative D call: TRBD1 (6 bases). The CDR3 extends over 13 amino acids. Germline V gives CDR1 SEHNR, CDR2 FQNEAQ (reference sequence). Trimming stripped 2 bases from V and 11 bases from J, with 13 bases between. The CDR3 is CASSLTGPSQQFF. The DNA of the CDR3 is TGTGCCAGCAGCTTAACAGGGCCTTCACAGCAGTTCTTC. Full variable domain (missing parts from reference TRBV7-9 and TRBJ2-1): DTGVSQNPRHKITKRGQNVTFRCDPISEHNRLYWYRQTLGQGPEFLTYFQNEAQLEKSRLLSDRFSAERPKGSFSTLEIQRTEQGDSAMYLCASSLTGPSQQFFGPGTRLTVL.

The chain employs TRBV6-1 and TRBJ2-4; weak D call: TRBD2 (6 bases). Germline CDR1 reads MNHNS; CDR2 reads SASEGT. The CDR3 is 12 residues long. V lost 5 bases to trimming and J lost 15 bases, with 17 bases between them. The DNA of the CDR3 is TGTGCCAGCAGTATCTCGGGGACTCAGGGGTACTTC. As protein: CASSISGTQGYF.

This chain connects TRBV30 to TRBJ2-7, with D maybe TRBD2 (5 bases). CDR3 length: 13 amino acids. Germline lookup yields CDR1 GTSNPN and CDR2 SVGIG (reference sequence). The V and J ends lost 0 bases and 2 bases respectively, with 8 bases between them. CDR3 nucleotides: TGTGCCTGGAGTGTACACGGGACCTACGAGCAGTACTTC. It translates to CAWSVHGTYEQYF.

The chain combines TRBV4-2 with TRBJ1-2; the match to TRBD1 covers 9 bases. CDR3 length: 13 residues. In germline, CDR1 is LGHNA, CDR2 YNFKEQ. Trimming at V came to 5 bases and at J to 5 bases, leaving 3 bases not matched to a gene. CDR3 residues: CASSVGTGYGYTF. The CDR3 DNA reads TGTGCCAGCAGCGTCGGGACAGGGTATGGCTACACCTTC.

V usage is TRBV4-1 and J usage is TRBJ2-1; tentatively, D is TRBD2 (5 bases). This CDR3 spans 14 amino acids. CDR1 is MGHRA and CDR2 is YSYEKL in the germline V gene. V was cut by 0 bases and J by 8 bases, with 11 bases left in between. The CDR3 loop is CASSQEVGSDEQFF. The CDR3 region has the DNA TGCGCCAGCAGCCAAGAAGTGGGTAGCGATGAGCAGTTCTTC.

The chain employs TRBV7-8 and TRBJ1-2; tentatively, D is TRBD1 (5 bases). V dropped 1 base and J dropped 2 bases, with 11 bases sitting between them. Germline V CDR1 and CDR2: SGHVS, FQNEAQ. The CDR3 is 15 amino acids. In nucleotides, the CDR3 is TGTGCCAGCAGCTTAGAGCCGGGGCCAAACTATGGCTACACCTTC. Translating gives CASSLEPGPNYGYTF.

The rearrangement links TRBV5-6 to TRBJ2-3; D uncertain. The germline V and J ends were trimmed by 0 bases and 0 bases, with 8 bases remaining between them. From germline, CDR1 is SGHDT and CDR2 YYEEEE. The CDR3 runs to 15 residues. CDR3 amino acids: CASSLVLASTDTQYF. As DNA, the CDR3 is TGTGCCAGCAGCTTGGTTCTTGCTAGCACAGATACGCAGTATTTT.

The chain combines TRBV9 with TRBJ2-3, with TRBD2 identical over 7 bases. The CDR3 has 14 amino acids. Trimming cost V 0 bases and J 4 bases; bases outside gene matches: 2. Germline V gene sequence: CDR1 SGDLS, CDR2 YYNGEE. The CDR3 sequence is CASSVGGGPDTQYF. The CDR3 nucleotides are TGTGCCAGCAGCGTAGGCGGGGGTCCAGATACGCAGTATTTT.

The genes are TRBV2 and TRBJ2-5; D uncertain. Germline V gene data show CDR1 as SNHLY and CDR2 as FYNNEI. The V gene lost 4 bases and the J gene lost 2 bases, with 14 bases spanning the gap. The CDR3 runs 15 residues. CDR3 sequence (DNA): TGTGCCAGCAGTGTATTCAGACGCGAGCAAGAGACCCAGTACTTC. Translating gives CASSVFRREQETQYF.

This chain uses TRBV25-1 with TRBJ2-7, with D possibly being TRBD1 (7 bases). Germline V CDR1 and CDR2: MGHDK, SYGVNS. The CDR3 totals 14 residues. V lost 4 bases and J 6 bases, leaving 16 bases between the germline ends. Here the CDR3 DNA reads TGTGCCAGCAGTGCATTGACAGGGACTCCCGAGCAGTACTTC. This gives the protein CASSALTGTPEQYF.

The table lists this clone with a count of one. This chain uses TRBV7-3 with TRBJ2-1; D possibly corresponds to TRBD2 (6 bases). The germline V gene has CDR1 SGHTA and CDR2 FQGTGA. The ends were cut back, 2 bases at V and 8 bases at J, with 13 bases in the middle. This CDR3 is 14 amino acids long. The DNA of the CDR3 is TGTGCCAGCAGCTTAGATAGGCCGGGGGATGAGCAGTTCTTC. This translates into CASSLDRPGDEQFF.

The chain has TRBV7-6 and TRBJ2-5; 8 bases are shared with TRBD1. CDR3 size: 19 residues. Germline lookup yields CDR1 SGHVS and CDR2 FNYEAQ. The trim removed 1 base at V and 1 base at J, leaving 14 bases unmatched. In nucleotides, the CDR3 is TGTGCCAGCAGCTTAGGATCGTTTGTCGGACAGGGCCTCCAAGAGACCCAGTACTTC. The encoded protein is CASSLGSFVGQGLQETQYF.

This rearrangement joins TRBV13 to TRBJ2-1; 10 bases match TRBD2. J was trimmed by 5 bases and V by 1 base; bases with no gene match: 5. This CDR3 spans 16 amino acids. Germline assignment: CDR1 PRHDT and CDR2 FYEKMQ (reference sequence). The DNA of the CDR3 is TGTGCCAGCAGCTTAGACGGGACTAGCGAGAACAATGAGCAGTTCTTC. Its translation is CASSLDGTSENNEQFF. The full variable domain, with the rest looked up from reference TRBV13 and TRBJ2-1, is AAGVIQSPRHLIKEKRETATLKCYPIPRHDTVYWYQQGPGQDPQFLISFYEKMQSDKGSIPDRFSAQQFSDYHSELNMSSLELGDSALYFCASSLDGTSENNEQFFGPGTRLTVL.

This chain's CDR3 is CSVYGSWGDTEAFF. The CDR3 DNA reads as TGCAGCGTTTATGGGTCGTGGGGGGATACTGAAGCTTTCTTT. The chain has TRBV29-1 and TRBJ1-1; TRBD1 is a possible D gene (5 bases). The CDR3 has 14 amino acids. Germline CDR1 is SQVTM and CDR2 is ANQGSEA. The ends were cut back, 5 bases at V and 5 bases at J, with 18 bases in the middle.

This chain links TRBV5-1 with TRBJ2-2, with 8 bases aligning to TRBD2. Germline trimming cut 4 bases from V and 2 bases from J; bases unmatched to any gene: 13. Per the germline V gene, CDR1 is SGHRS and CDR2 is YFSETQ. This CDR3 is built from 18 residues. CDR3 amino acids: CASSPFRAGGYNTGELFF. DNA of the CDR3: TGCGCCAGCAGCCCCTTTAGGGCGGGGGGATACAACACCGGGGAGCTGTTTTTT.

The chain joins TRBV7-9 to TRBJ1-1; 8 nucleotides align to TRBD1. Germline CDR1 is SEHNR and CDR2 is FQNEAQ (reference sequence). V gave up 5 bases and J gave up 1 base; unmatched junction bases: 3. The CDR3 has 14 residues. The CDR3 bases are TGTGCCAGCAGCGAAACAGGGGGGAACACTGAAGCTTTCTTT. The encoded protein is CASSETGGNTEAFF.

This chain uses TRBV27 with TRBJ1-2; D possibly corresponds to TRBD1 (5 bases). Germline loops: CDR1 MNHEY, CDR2 SMNVEV (reference sequence). CDR3 size: 14 residues. Trimming took 0 bases from V and 4 from J, leaving 9 bases between them. CDR3 protein: CASSLSEGSYGYTF. CDR3 nucleotides: TGTGCCAGCAGTTTATCGGAGGGGAGCTATGGCTACACCTTC.

The table lists this clone with a count of one. The rearrangement links TRBV7-2 to TRBJ2-5; D may be TRBD2 (6 bases). From germline, CDR1 is SGHTA and CDR2 FQGNSA. V shed 2 bases and J shed 2 bases, with 9 bases lying between them. This CDR3 is 14 amino acids long. CDR3 nucleotide sequence: TGTGCCAGCAGCTTACCGGGACTGCAAGAGACCCAGTACTTC. Translated: CASSLPGLQETQYF. Full variable domain (rest looked up from reference TRBV7-2 and TRBJ2-5): GAGVSQSPSNKVTEKGKDVELRCDPISGHTALYWYRQSLGQGLEFLIYFQGNSAPDKSGLPSDRFSAERTGGSVSTLTIQRTQQEDSAVYLCASSLPGLQETQYFGPGTRLLVL.

The chain joins TRBV9 to TRBJ1-1; D ambiguous. Per the germline V gene, CDR1 is SGDLS and CDR2 is YYNGEE. This CDR3 is built from 13 residues. V was cut by 2 bases and J by 3 bases, with 8 bases left in between. For the CDR3, the DNA is TGTGCCAGCAGCGTTGGACGGGACACTGAAGCTTTCTTT. Translated: CASSVGRDTEAFF.

The rearrangement joins TRBV2 to TRBJ1-2; no clear D gene. The CDR3 has 15 amino acids. The germline CDR1 and CDR2 sequences are SNHLY and FYNNEI. V dropped 2 bases and J dropped 1 base, with 11 bases sitting between them. Here the CDR3 reads CASSERPADNYGYTF. CDR3 coding DNA: TGTGCCAGCAGTGAACGACCAGCCGATAACTATGGCTACACCTTC.